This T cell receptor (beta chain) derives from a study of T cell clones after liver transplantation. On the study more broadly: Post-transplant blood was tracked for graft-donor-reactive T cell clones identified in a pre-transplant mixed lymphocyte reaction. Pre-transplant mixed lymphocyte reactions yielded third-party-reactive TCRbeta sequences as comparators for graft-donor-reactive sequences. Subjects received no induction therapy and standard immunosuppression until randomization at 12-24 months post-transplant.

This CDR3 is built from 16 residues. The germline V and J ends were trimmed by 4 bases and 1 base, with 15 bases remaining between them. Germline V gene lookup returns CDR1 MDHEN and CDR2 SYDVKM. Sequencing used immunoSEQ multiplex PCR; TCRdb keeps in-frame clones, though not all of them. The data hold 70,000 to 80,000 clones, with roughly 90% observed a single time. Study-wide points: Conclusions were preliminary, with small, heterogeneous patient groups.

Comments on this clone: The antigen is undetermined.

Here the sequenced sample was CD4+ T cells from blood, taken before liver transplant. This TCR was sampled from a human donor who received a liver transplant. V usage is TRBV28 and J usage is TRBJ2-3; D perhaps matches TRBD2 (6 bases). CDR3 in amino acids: CASSSTRLTGTDTQYF. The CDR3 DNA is TGTGCCAGCAGTTCGACTAGGTTGACAGGCACAGATACGCAGTATTTT. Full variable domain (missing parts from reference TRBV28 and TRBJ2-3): DVKVTQSSRYLVKRTGEKVFLECVQDMDHENMFWYRQDPGLGLRLIYFSYDVKMKEKGDIPEGYSVSREKKERFSLILESASTNQTSMYLCASSSTRLTGTDTQYFGPGTRLTVL.